The clone carrying this T cell receptor beta chain was seen just once. Its antigen is still unknown. Though nominally healthy at sampling, donors likely had unrecorded immune exposures. The data were taken from a study of cytomegalovirus exposure and HLA in healthy donors. General study points: As a later analysis revealed, the rate of TCR association differed by HLA locus, with DRB1 most and HLA-C fewest. Researchers had no immune exposure information except CMV serostatus available.

Amplification used 60 Vbeta primers and 13 Jbeta primers. Sequencing was performed with immunoSEQ multiplex PCR; in TCRdb, only in-frame clones are kept and a portion is missing. Seen here are roughly 150,000 clones, approximately 80% observed once, and the top ten hold 7% to 9.5%. The J segment lost 4 bases and the V segment lost 5 bases, leaving 5 bases of the junction unmatched. The CDR3 totals 14 residues. CDR1 MDHEN and CDR2 SYDVKM come from the germline V gene. The TCR sequence derives from a male donor in good health and CMV-seropositive. The sample consisted of PBMCs. The rearrangement uses TRBV28 and TRBJ1-2; 9 nucleotides agree with TRBD1. Written as DNA, the CDR3 is TGTGCCAGCAGTAATTACAGGGGGCCCTATGGCTACACCTTC. Protein: CASSNYRGPYGYTF.